This paragraph reports one T cell receptor (beta chain). This sample is drawn from a study of blood T cell repertoires in COVID-19. Study as a whole: Researchers got acute and convalescent COVID-19 samples from the United States, Italy and Spain. T cells, B-cell-depleted T cells, or PBMCs provided the cDNA or gDNA that served as material.

Germline V CDR1 and CDR2: SGHRS, YFSETQ. Trimming stripped 3 bases from V and 2 bases from J, with 5 bases between. The CDR3 has 12 residues. Per the original methods: For nucleated cells, counts were estimated from reference gene primer amplification. TCRdb keeps only in-frame clones here, not all; method: immunoSEQ multiplex PCR. D and trimming come from the DNA, and the V and J calls and clone size come from that table. In the table there are around 52,000 clones, 89% of which are singletons. The sequence came from a woman aged 80 or older with acute or convalescent COVID-19. Sequenced: peripheral blood. The V gene is TRBV5-1, the J gene TRBJ2-5; D uncertain. In DNA form, the CDR3 reads TGCGCCAGCAGCTCGCGACAAGAGACCCAGTACTTC. Its translation is CASSSRQETQYF.